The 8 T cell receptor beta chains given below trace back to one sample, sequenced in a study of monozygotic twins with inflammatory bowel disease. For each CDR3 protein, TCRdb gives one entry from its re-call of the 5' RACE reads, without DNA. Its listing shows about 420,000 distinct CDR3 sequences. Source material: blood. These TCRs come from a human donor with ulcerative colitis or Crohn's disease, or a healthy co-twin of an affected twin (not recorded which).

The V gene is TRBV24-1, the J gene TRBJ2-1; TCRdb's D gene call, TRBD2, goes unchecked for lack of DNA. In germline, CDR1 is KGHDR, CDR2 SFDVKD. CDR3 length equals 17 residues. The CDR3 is CATSDPRTSGAQGEQFF.

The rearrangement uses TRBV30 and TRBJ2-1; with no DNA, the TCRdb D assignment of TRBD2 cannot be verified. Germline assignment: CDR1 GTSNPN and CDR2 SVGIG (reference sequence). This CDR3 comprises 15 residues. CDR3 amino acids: CAWSVLAGGPAEQFF.

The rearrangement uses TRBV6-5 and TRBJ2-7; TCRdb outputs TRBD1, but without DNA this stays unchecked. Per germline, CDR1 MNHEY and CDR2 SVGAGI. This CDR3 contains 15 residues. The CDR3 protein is CASSYFGKSSYEQYF.

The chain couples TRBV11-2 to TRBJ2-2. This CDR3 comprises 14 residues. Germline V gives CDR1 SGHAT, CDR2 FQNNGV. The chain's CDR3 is CASPKTTNTGELFF.

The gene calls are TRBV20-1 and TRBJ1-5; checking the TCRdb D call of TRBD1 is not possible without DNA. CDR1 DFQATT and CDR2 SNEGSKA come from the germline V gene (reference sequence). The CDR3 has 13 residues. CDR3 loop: CSAKQGTHQPQHF.

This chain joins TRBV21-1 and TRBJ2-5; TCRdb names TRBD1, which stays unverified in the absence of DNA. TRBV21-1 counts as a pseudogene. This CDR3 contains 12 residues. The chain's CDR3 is CASRTGLETQYF.

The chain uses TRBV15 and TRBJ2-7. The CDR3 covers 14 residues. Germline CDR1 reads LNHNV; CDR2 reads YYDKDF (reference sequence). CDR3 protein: CATSIEKGQYEQYF.

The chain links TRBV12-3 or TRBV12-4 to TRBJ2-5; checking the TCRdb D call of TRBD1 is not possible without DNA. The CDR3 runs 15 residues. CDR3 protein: CASSPTGPLQETQYF.